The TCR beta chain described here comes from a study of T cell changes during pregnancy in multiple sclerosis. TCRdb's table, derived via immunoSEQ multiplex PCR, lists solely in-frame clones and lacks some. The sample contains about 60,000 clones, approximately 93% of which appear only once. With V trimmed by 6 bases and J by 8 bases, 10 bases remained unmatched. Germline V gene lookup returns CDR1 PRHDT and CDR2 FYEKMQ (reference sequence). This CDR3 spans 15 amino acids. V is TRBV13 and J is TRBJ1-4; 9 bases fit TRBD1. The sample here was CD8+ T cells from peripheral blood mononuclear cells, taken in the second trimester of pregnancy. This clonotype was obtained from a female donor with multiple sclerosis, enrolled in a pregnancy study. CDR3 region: CASRNRGRRGEKLFF. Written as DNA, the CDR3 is TGTGCCAGCAGGAACAGGGGGCGACGCGGCGAAAAACTGTTTTTT. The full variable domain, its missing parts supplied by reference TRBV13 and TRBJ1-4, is AAGVIQSPRHLIKEKRETATLKCYPIPRHDTVYWYQQGPGQDPQFLISFYEKMQSDKGSIPDRFSAQQFSDYHSELNMSSLELGDSALYFCASRNRGRRGEKLFFGSGTQLSVL.